One TCR beta chain is described in this entry. V was pared by 4 bases and J by 6 bases, with 18 bases between. CDR3 length: 15 residues. Looked up from germline, CDR1 is LGHNA and CDR2 is YSLEER. The sample belongs to a study of cytomegalovirus exposure and HLA in healthy donors. The assay was immunoSEQ multiplex PCR, and TCRdb's table has in-frame clones only and misses some. The data contain about 160,000 clones, approximately 86% of them singletons. The receptor was derived from a woman aged 18-30 years in good health and CMV-seronegative. Sequenced sample: PBMCs. The rearrangement joins TRBV4-3 to TRBJ1-2, with D possibly being TRBD1 (5 bases). The CDR3 reads CASSPLGATLNGYTF. The CDR3 DNA follows: TGCGCCAGCAGCCCCCTTGGGGCGACGCTCAATGGCTACACCTTC.